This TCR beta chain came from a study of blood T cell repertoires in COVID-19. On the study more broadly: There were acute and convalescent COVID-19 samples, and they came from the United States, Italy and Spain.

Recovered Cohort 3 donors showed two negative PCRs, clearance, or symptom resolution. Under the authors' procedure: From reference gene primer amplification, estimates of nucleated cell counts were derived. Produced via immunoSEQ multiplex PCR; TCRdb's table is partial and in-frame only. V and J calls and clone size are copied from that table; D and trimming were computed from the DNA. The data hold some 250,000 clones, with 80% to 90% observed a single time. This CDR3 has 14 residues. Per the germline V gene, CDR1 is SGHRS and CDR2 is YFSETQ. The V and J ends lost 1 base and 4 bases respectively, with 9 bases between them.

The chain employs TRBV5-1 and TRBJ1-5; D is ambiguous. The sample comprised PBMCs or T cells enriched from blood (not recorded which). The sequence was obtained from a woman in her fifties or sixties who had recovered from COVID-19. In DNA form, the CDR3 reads TGCGCCAGCAGCTTGTCCGGAGGGAATCAGCCCCAGCATTTT. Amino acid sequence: CASSLSGGNQPQHF.